The clone carrying this T cell receptor (beta chain) occurred a few times. Its antigen is as yet unknown. Using RNA transcripts as the source, TCR beta CDR3 regions were amplified. Researchers ran a first-round RT-PCR on the TCR CDR3 using the HTBI primer set. TCRdb re-called the multiplex PCR reads through MiXCR, storing one row per CDR3 protein. The sample gives approximately 590,000 distinct CDR3 sequences, more than 15% of which show up once; around 7.8% is in the top ten. This entry belongs to a study of T cells in Graves' hyperthyroidism and ophthalmopathy. Notes on the study in general: Among clonotypes expanded in thyroid above 0.001, most were also found in blood.

The receptor was derived from a woman under 40 with Graves' hyperthyroidism. Sequencing was carried out using blood.

CDR3 sequence (DNA): TGTGCCAGCTCACCACGGCCTAGCGGGTCCACCTACGAGCAGTACTTC. Amino acid sequence: CASSPRPSGSTYEQYF. The chain is built from TRBV18 and TRBJ2-7; 8 bases are a match to TRBD2. The trim removed 1 base at V and 2 bases at J, leaving 7 bases unmatched. Per the germline V gene, CDR1 is KGHSH and CDR2 is LQKENI. The CDR3 is 16 amino acids.